A single sample gave rise to the 24 T cell receptor beta chains below, sequenced in a study of cytomegalovirus exposure and HLA in healthy donors. With 60 Vbeta and 13 Jbeta primers, the PCR was carried out. Assay used: immunoSEQ multiplex PCR; TCRdb lists only in-frame clones, some missing. This table has tens of thousands of clones, 65% to 85% appearing once. The sequenced material came from PBMCs. The receptors here all came from a man between 50 and 59 years old in good health and CMV-seronegative.

The chain couples TRBV2 to TRBJ2-7, with a weak D call TRBD1 (8 bases). The CDR3 loop spans 15 amino acids. Germline V gene lookup returns CDR1 SNHLY and CDR2 FYNNEI. V shed 8 bases and J shed 3 bases, with 20 bases lying between them. CDR3 DNA: TGTGCCAGCGCCTGGGGGGGGACAGGAGGCTACGAGCAGTACTTC. Amino acid sequence: CASAWGGTGGYEQYF. Filled out from reference TRBV2 and TRBJ2-7, the complete variable domain reads EPEVTQTPSHQVTQMGQEVILRCVPISNHLYFYWYRQILGQKVEFLVSFYNNEISEKSEIFDDQFSVERPDGSNFTLKIRSTKLEDSAMYFCASAWGGTGGYEQYFGPGTRLTVT.

This chain joins TRBV11-2 and TRBJ1-1, with D possibly matching TRBD1 (6 bases). This CDR3 has 18 amino acids. CDR1 is SGHAT, CDR2 FQNNGV, per germline. The V gene lost 7 bases and the J gene lost 2 bases, with 26 bases spanning the gap. In nucleotides, the CDR3 is TGTGCCAGCACAAAAGCACGAGGGGGTCTTGTCTTTAACACTGAAGCTTTCTTT. It yields the protein CASTKARGGLVFNTEAFF.

This clone was observed once. The V and J genes are TRBV9 and TRBJ2-7; 11 nucleotides line up with TRBD1. V lost 6 bases to trimming and J lost 6 bases; unmatched junction nucleotides: 8. This CDR3 is 14 amino acids long. Germline CDR1 reads SGDLS; CDR2 reads YYNGEE. The CDR3 is CASNAGTGGIEQYF. In DNA form, the CDR3 reads TGTGCCAGCAACGCCGGGACAGGGGGTATCGAGCAGTACTTC.

In DNA, the CDR3 is TGTGCCAGCAGCCTTAACAGGGGGCCTAGGGGGGAGCAGTACTTC. Translation gives CASSLNRGPRGEQYF. The rearrangement joins TRBV14 to TRBJ2-7, with 9 bases that match TRBD1. The V and J ends lost 4 bases and 7 bases, in that order; junction bases with no gene match: 11. The CDR3 is 15 amino acids. Germline V gene sequence: CDR1 SGHDN, CDR2 FVKESK.

The rearrangement uses TRBV19 and TRBJ1-1, with D maybe TRBD1 (6 bases). V was trimmed by 0 bases and J by 11 bases, leaving 13 bases between them. Germline lookup yields CDR1 LNHDA and CDR2 SQIVND (reference sequence). The CDR3 loop spans 13 amino acids. This chain's CDR3 is CASSIESRGSAFF. The DNA of the CDR3 is TGTGCCAGTAGTATAGAAAGTAGGGGGTCGGCTTTCTTT.

V usage is TRBV7-2 and J usage is TRBJ1-3, with 7 bases fitting TRBD1. The junction had 6 bases not matched to a gene; V was cut back by 7 bases and J by 0 bases. This CDR3 is built from 15 residues. CDR1 and CDR2 from the germline V gene are SGHTA and FQGNSA. The CDR3 region has the DNA TGTGCCAGCAACTCGGGGACAGCCTCTGGAAACACCATATATTTT. Translating gives CASNSGTASGNTIYF.

This clone showed up just once. The rearrangement joins TRBV6-1 to TRBJ2-7; TRBD1 agrees at 7 bases. The germline V gene has CDR1 MNHNS and CDR2 SASEGT. This CDR3 has 13 residues. The trim removed 2 bases at V and 6 bases at J, leaving 4 bases unmatched. CDR3 in DNA: TGTGCCAGCAGTGAAAGTTACAGGGGCGAGCAGTACTTC. Translated: CASSESYRGEQYF.

This chain uses TRBV6-1 with TRBJ2-2; a possible D gene is TRBD1 (7 bases). Trimming took 6 bases from V and 5 from J, leaving 13 bases between them. From germline, CDR1 is MNHNS and CDR2 SASEGT. This CDR3 has 14 amino acids. CDR3 sequence (DNA): TGTGCCAGCAGAAGGCCAGGGGGGACCGGGGAGCTGTTTTTT. Amino acid sequence: CASRRPGGTGELFF.

J is TRBJ2-1 and V is TRBV7-9; the match to TRBD2 covers 12 bases. The germline CDR1 and CDR2 sequences are SEHNR and FQNEAQ (reference sequence). There are 18 residues in the CDR3. V lost 0 bases and J lost 5; bases outside the gene matches: 8. The CDR3 sequence: CASSLAPGLAGINNEQFF. The CDR3 coding sequence is TGTGCCAGCAGCTTAGCTCCGGGACTAGCGGGCATTAACAATGAGCAGTTCTTC.

This rearrangement joins TRBV2 to TRBJ2-1; a possible D gene is TRBD1 (5 bases). Trimming took 3 bases from V and 13 from J, leaving 10 bases between them. Germline V gives CDR1 SNHLY, CDR2 FYNNEI. The CDR3 consists of 11 residues. The CDR3 region has the DNA TGTGCCAGCAGTGAGGACAAGGAACAGTTCTTC. It yields the protein CASSEDKEQFF.

This clone was detected only a few times. The J gene is TRBJ2-7, the V gene TRBV10-3; 8 nucleotides line up with TRBD2. V was pared by 3 bases and J by 6 bases, with 7 bases of the junction left unmatched. CDR3 length equals 14 residues. Germline loops: CDR1 ENHRY, CDR2 SYGVKD. The CDR3, as DNA: TGTGCCATCAGTGAATCCAGCGGGAGATCCGAGCAGTACTTC. Translation gives CAISESSGRSEQYF.

V usage is TRBV10-3 and J usage is TRBJ2-5; 11 positions match TRBD2. The J call may be incorrect, as the DNA end agrees better with TRBJ2-7. CDR3 length equals 17 residues. CDR1 and CDR2 from the germline V gene are ENHRY and SYGVKD. CDR3 DNA: TGTGCCATCAGTGATAAGGGGACTAGCGGATCCCCCTACGAGCAGTACTTC. It is translated as CAISDKGTSGSPYEQYF.

As DNA, the CDR3 is TGTGCCAGCAGCTTAGGGGCAGGGGGCTTTTCTGGAAACACCATATATTTT. This sequence encodes CASSLGAGGFSGNTIYF. This chain joins TRBV7-8 and TRBJ1-3, with 8 bases matching TRBD1. The CDR3 length is 17 residues. Trimming cost V 1 base and J 1 base; bases outside gene matches: 6. Germline CDR1 SGHVS, CDR2 FQNEAQ.

The CDR3 reads CSVAGQGRSEQYF. The CDR3 bases are TGCAGCGTTGCCGGCCAGGGCAGGAGCGAGCAGTACTTC. V and J are TRBV29-1 and TRBJ2-5; the D gene is possibly TRBD1 (5 bases). The end of the DNA fits TRBJ2-7 better, so the J call may be wrong. Germline-derived CDR1 and CDR2 are SQVTM and ANQGSEA. The CDR3 length is 13 residues.

This chain links TRBV5-4 with TRBJ1-2; 9 nucleotides match TRBD1. Per germline, CDR1 SGHNT and CDR2 YYREEE (reference sequence). The CDR3 contains 15 residues. The V segment lost 0 bases and the J segment 2 bases; nucleotides outside the gene matches: 2. The chain's CDR3 is CASSLGGTGNYGYTF. Written as DNA, the CDR3 is TGTGCCAGCAGCTTGGGGGGGACAGGGAACTATGGCTACACCTTC.

V and J are TRBV5-1 and TRBJ1-2; TRBD1 matches 11 bases. V lost 4 bases and J lost 7; bases outside the gene matches: 12. This CDR3 contains 16 residues. Germline V gene lookup returns CDR1 SGHRS and CDR2 YFSETQ. CDR3 DNA sequence: TGCGCCAGCAGCGCAATAACCCCGGGACAGGGGGGTGGCTACACCTTC. It specifies CASSAITPGQGGGYTF. Based on the CDR3 plus reference TRBV5-1 and TRBJ1-2, the full variable domain is KAGVTQTPRYLIKTRGQQVTLSCSPISGHRSVSWYQQTPGQGLQFLFEYFSETQRNKGNFPGRFSGRQFSNSRSEMNVSTLELGDSALYLCASSAITPGQGGGYTFGSGTRLTVV.

The chain combines TRBV7-2 with TRBJ1-1; 8 bases agree with TRBD1. The CDR3 totals 15 residues. Germline CDR1 and CDR2: SGHTA and FQGNSA. The ends lost 6 bases at V and 7 bases at J; junction bases unmatched: 13. CDR3: CASRTKRTGPLEAFF. In DNA, the CDR3 is TGTGCCAGCAGGACTAAAAGGACAGGGCCACTTGAAGCTTTCTTT.

V is TRBV7-9 and J is TRBJ2-3; 11 positions match TRBD2. Germline values: CDR1 SEHNR, CDR2 FQNEAQ (reference sequence). The CDR3 is 16 residues long. V trimming: 4 bases; J trimming: 2 bases; junction bases outside the gene matches: 5. Here the CDR3 reads CASSSWTSGLTDTQYF. For the CDR3, the DNA is TGTGCCAGCAGCTCTTGGACTAGCGGGCTCACAGATACGCAGTATTTT.

The chain is built from TRBV19 and TRBJ2-6, with a possible D match to TRBD2 (7 bases). V dropped 7 bases and J dropped 2 bases, with 12 bases sitting between them. The germline V gene encodes CDR1 LNHDA and CDR2 SQIVND (reference sequence). This CDR3 spans 15 amino acids. The CDR3 DNA reads TGTGCCAGTATAACGGGGGGCGCTGGGGCCAACGTCCTGACTTTC. It codes for CASITGGAGANVLTF.

A few counts support this clone. The chain couples TRBV10-3 to TRBJ2-7; TRBD1 agrees at 7 bases. Germline-derived CDR1 and CDR2 are ENHRY and SYGVKD. V lost 4 bases and J lost 3; bases outside the gene matches: 0. The CDR3 sequence is 12 residues long. CDR3 in DNA: TGTGCCATCAGTGGACAGGGCTACGAGCAGTACTTC. Translating gives CAISGQGYEQYF.

This clone has a single count. The V gene is TRBV28, the J gene TRBJ2-6, with a tentative D call TRBD2 (5 bases). V was clipped by 8 bases and J by 0 bases, with 32 bases between them. The CDR3 is 22 amino acids. The V gene's germline CDR1 is MDHEN and CDR2 SYDVKM. The CDR3, as DNA: TGTGCCAGCCGCAAAGGAGATCACCACGGGGATCTTCAACGCTCTGGGGCCAACGTCCTGACTTTC. Translating it yields CASRKGDHHGDLQRSGANVLTF.

V gene TRBV5-8 combines with J gene TRBJ1-4; TRBD1 might be the D (5 bases). Germline loops: CDR1 SGHTS, CDR2 YDEGEE. This CDR3 region has 15 residues. V lost 7 bases, J lost 7 bases, and 20 bases lay in between. The CDR3 DNA follows: TGTGCCAGCCCCGGGAGTGGGGGTGGAGGTGAAAAACTGTTTTTT. It is translated as CASPGSGGGGEKLFF.

The chain employs TRBV6-4 and TRBJ2-3; TRBD2 matches at 7 bases. The CDR3 sequence is 15 residues long. CDR1 is MRHNA and CDR2 is SNTAGT in the germline V gene. Germline trimming cut 5 bases from V and 0 bases from J; bases unmatched to any gene: 5. CDR3 DNA sequence: TGTGCCAGCAGTTCCACTAGCGTCAGCACAGATACGCAGTATTTT. This codes for CASSSTSVSTDTQYF.

J is TRBJ2-1 and V is TRBV7-3; tentatively, D is TRBD2 (6 bases). Trimming removed 3 bases at V and 3 bases at J, with 9 bases between. This CDR3 comprises 14 residues. Germline assignment: CDR1 SGHTA and CDR2 FQGTGA. CDR3 DNA: TGTGCCAGCAGCTTGGGCGGGGACTACAATGAGCAGTTCTTC. It specifies CASSLGGDYNEQFF.